This T cell receptor beta chain was found in a study of blood T cell repertoires in COVID-19. Using immunoSEQ multiplex PCR, the repertoire was profiled, and TCRdb retains in-frame clones only, with some absent. The table lists about 56,000 clones, around 82% of them singletons. The V gene's germline CDR1 is SNHLY and CDR2 FYNNEI. The CDR3 covers 12 residues. Losses at the gene ends were 7 bases for V and 6 bases for J; bases not matched to a gene: 3. The clonotype comes from a man aged 55 to 70 with COVID-19, enrolled during active disease. The gene calls are TRBV2 and TRBJ1-2; TRBD1 matches 9 bases. The sequenced sample consisted of peripheral blood. CDR3 DNA: TGTGCCAGCACCTGGACAGGGGATGGCTACACCTTC. Translating gives CASTWTGDGYTF.